The rows below give T cell receptor beta chains drawn from one sample of a study of blood T cell repertoires in COVID-19. TCRdb's table, derived via immunoSEQ multiplex PCR, lists solely in-frame clones and lacks some. Among 200,000 to 250,000 clones, roughly 82% were seen once, and the ten largest hold about 12%. Specimen: peripheral blood. These TCRs come from a human donor in a cohort sampled during active COVID-19. The CDR3 runs from the conserved cysteine through the conserved F or W. D genes are given only for firm matches. Size values are once, few and many counts, or a class for expanded clones, and some rows have none.

J gene | clone size | V gene | D gene | CDR3 protein | CDR3 DNA
TRBJ1-4 | . | TRBV6-1 | TRBD1 | CASSESKGQGNEKLFF | TGTGCCAGCAGTGAGTCTAAGGGACAGGGGAATGAAAAACTGTTTTTT
TRBJ2-7 | few | TRBV7-2 | TRBD1 | CASSLMYADRGSYEQYF | TGTGCCAGCAGCCTGATGTACGCCGACAGGGGTTCCTACGAGCAGTACTTC
TRBJ2-1 | . | TRBV18 | . | CASSQSLDSEQFF | TGTGCCAGCTCACAGTCACTAGATTCTGAGCAGTTCTTC
TRBJ2-2 | . | TRBV5-1 | . | CASRGAAGELFF | TGCGCCAGCAGGGGGGCCGCCGGGGAGCTGTTTTTT
TRBJ2-2 | . | TRBV2 | . | CASSHREGANTGELFF | TGTGCCAGCAGCCACAGAGAGGGGGCGAACACCGGGGAGCTGTTTTTT
TRBJ2-3 | . | TRBV7-9 | TRBD2 | CASSLSGSSDTQYF | TGTGCCAGCAGCTTAAGCGGGAGTTCAGATACGCAGTATTTT
TRBJ2-1 | . | TRBV2 | TRBD2 | CASRSGRGSYNEQFF | TGTGCCAGCAGAAGCGGGAGAGGATCCTACAATGAGCAGTTCTTC
TRBJ1-1 | . | TRBV19 | TRBD1 | CASSPQGANTEAFF | TGTGCCAGTAGTCCCCAGGGGGCCAACACTGAAGCTTTCTTT
TRBJ2-7 | . | TRBV12-5 | TRBD2 | CASGSTSGSFAAIYEQYF | TGTGCTAGTGGTTCAACTAGCGGGAGTTTTGCGGCCATCTACGAGCAGTACTTC
TRBJ1-4 | . | TRBV2 | . | CASNYRAHNEKLFF | TGTGCCAGCAACTACAGGGCGCATAATGAAAAACTGTTTTTT
TRBJ1-2 | few | TRBV12-3/TRBV12-4 | TRBD1 | CASGKGQNYGYTF | TGTGCCAGCGGGAAGGGACAGAACTATGGCTACACCTTC
TRBJ2-7 | . | TRBV19 | TRBD2 | CASRIGPGTSAYEQYF | TGTGCCAGTAGGATCGGACCCGGGACTAGCGCCTACGAGCAGTACTTC
TRBJ2-7 | . | TRBV7-8 | TRBD2 | CASSPTSGRSYEQYF | TGTGCCAGCAGCCCGACTAGCGGGAGATCCTACGAGCAGTACTTC
TRBJ2-7 | . | TRBV19 | . | CASSIFTGLAYEQYF | TGTGCCAGTAGCATATTCACAGGGCTGGCCTACGAGCAGTACTTC
TRBJ2-2 | . | TRBV7-2 | TRBD2 | CASSASGPNTGELFF | TGTGCCAGCAGCGCTAGCGGGCCGAACACCGGGGAGCTGTTTTTT
TRBJ2-1 | . | TRBV4-2 | . | CASSPLLAGYNEQFF | TGTGCCAGCAGCCCATTGCTGGCGGGGTACAATGAGCAGTTCTTC
TRBJ2-1 | . | TRBV2 | TRBD1 | CAGTIDRAPYNEQFF | TGTGCCGGGACAATAGACAGGGCGCCCTACAATGAGCAGTTCTTC
TRBJ2-2 | . | TRBV19 | TRBD2 | CASTSSSGRVGNTGELFF | TGTGCCAGTACCTCTTCCAGCGGGAGGGTCGGGAACACCGGGGAGCTGTTTTTT
TRBJ1-5 | . | TRBV28 | . | CASSLRFRQVNQPQHF | TGTGCCAGCAGTTTACGTTTCAGACAGGTTAATCAGCCCCAGCATTTT
TRBJ1-3 | . | TRBV7-9 | . | CASSLGSSGNTIYF | TGTGCCAGCAGCTTAGGGAGCTCTGGAAACACCATATATTTT
TRBJ1-2 | . | TRBV28 | . | CASRETVGYGYTF | TGTGCCAGCAGAGAAACAGTCGGCTATGGCTACACCTTC
TRBJ2-3 | . | TRBV7-2 | . | CASSLKPYTDTQYF | TGTGCCAGCAGCTTAAAGCCTTACACAGATACGCAGTATTTT
TRBJ2-1 | . | TRBV7-2 | TRBD2 | CASRRGGSGHNEQFF | TGTGCCAGCAGACGCGGGGGTTCCGGTCACAATGAGCAGTTCTTC
TRBJ1-2 | once | TRBV5-6 | TRBD1 | CASSTTGQGYYGYTF | TGTGCCAGCAGCACCACTGGACAGGGATACTATGGCTACACCTTC
TRBJ2-3 | once | TRBV19 | . | CASSWGGVTDTQYF | TGTGCCAGTAGTTGGGGGGGCGTCACAGATACGCAGTATTTT
TRBJ2-2 | . | TRBV9 | TRBD2 | CASSTRLAGDITGELFF | TGTGCCAGCAGCACGAGACTAGCGGGAGACATCACCGGGGAGCTGTTTTTT
TRBJ1-1 | . | TRBV27 | . | CASSSQGQSNTEAFF | TGTGCCAGCAGCAGCCAAGGACAGTCAAACACTGAAGCTTTCTTT
TRBJ2-1 | . | TRBV6-1 | . | CASSETQVAPYNEQFF | TGTGCCAGCAGTGAAACCCAGGTGGCCCCATACAATGAGCAGTTCTTC
TRBJ2-5 | . | TRBV19 | TRBD1 | CASSPQGTQETQYF | TGTGCCAGTAGCCCACAGGGGACCCAAGAGACCCAGTACTTC
TRBJ1-2 | . | TRBV12-3/TRBV12-4 | . | CASSWGGDYGYTF | TGTGCCAGCAGTTGGGGGGGAGACTATGGCTACACCTTC
TRBJ2-7 | . | TRBV4-2 | TRBD1 | CASSQGYSQGASYEQYF | TGTGCCAGCAGCCAAGGATATTCACAGGGGGCCTCCTACGAGCAGTACTTC
TRBJ2-1 | . | TRBV7-2 | TRBD2 | CASSLGGLGNEQFF | TGTGCCAGCAGCTTAGGTGGACTAGGCAATGAGCAGTTCTTC
TRBJ1-4 | . | TRBV28 | TRBD1 | CASSPTGGSEKLFF | TGTGCCAGCAGTCCGACAGGGGGCAGTGAAAAACTGTTTTTT
TRBJ2-1 | . | TRBV11-2 | TRBD2 | CASSLGLLTGGRGEQFF | TGTGCCAGCAGCTTAGGTCTTTTGACGGGAGGGAGGGGTGAGCAGTTCTTC
TRBJ2-7 | . | TRBV30 | . | CAWSRGYYEQYF | TGTGCCTGGAGTCGCGGGTACTACGAGCAGTACTTC
TRBJ2-4 | . | TRBV2 | . | CASSGTLGSRIQYF | TGTGCCAGCAGTGGGACTCTCGGGAGTCGCATTCAGTACTTC
TRBJ1-4 | . | TRBV4-2 | TRBD1 | CASRREGTGGEKLFF | TGTGCCAGCAGGCGCGAGGGGACAGGGGGTGAAAAACTGTTTTTT
TRBJ2-2 | . | TRBV3-1/TRBV3-2 | . | CASSRTAPNTGELFF | TGTGCCAGCAGCCGTACTGCTCCGAACACCGGGGAGCTGTTTTTT
TRBJ2-7 | . | TRBV7-2 | . | CATGVTRGAYEQYF | TGTGCCACAGGGGTAACGAGAGGGGCCTACGAGCAGTACTTC
TRBJ2-2 | . | TRBV7-2 | . | CASSLVRISGELFF | TGTGCCAGCAGCTTAGTCCGTATTTCCGGGGAGCTGTTTTTT
TRBJ2-1 | . | TRBV10-3 | . | CATSEANEQFF | TGTGCCACCTCCGAAGCTAATGAGCAGTTCTTC
TRBJ2-1 | . | TRBV5-1 | TRBD2 | CASSYPGGSVPYNEQFF | TGCGCCAGCAGCTACCCCGGGGGGTCTGTTCCCTACAATGAGCAGTTCTTC
TRBJ2-5 | . | TRBV24-1 | TRBD1 | CATSPGTEETQYF | TGTGCCACCAGCCCCGGGACAGAAGAGACCCAGTACTTC
TRBJ2-1 | many | TRBV5-1 | TRBD2 | CASSSWTSGAYNEQFF | TGCGCCAGCAGCTCCTGGACTAGCGGGGCCTACAATGAGCAGTTCTTC
TRBJ2-1 | . | TRBV6-6 | TRBD1 | CASSQTGANSYNEQFF | TGTGCCAGCAGTCAGACAGGGGCCAACTCCTACAATGAGCAGTTCTTC
TRBJ2-7 | . | TRBV2 | TRBD1 | CASRMGQGAWEQYF | TGTGCCAGCAGGATGGGACAGGGGGCGTGGGAGCAGTACTTC
TRBJ2-1 | . | TRBV27 | . | CASSPAGRSYNEQFF | TGTGCCAGCAGTCCGGCGGGACGATCCTACAATGAGCAGTTCTTC
TRBJ1-2 | . | TRBV28 | . | CASSPDSNYGYTF | TGTGCCAGCAGTCCGGACAGCAACTATGGCTACACCTTC
TRBJ2-7 | few | TRBV2 | TRBD2 | CAGRSGLAGGAYEQYF | TGTGCCGGACGATCGGGACTAGCGGGAGGGGCCTACGAGCAGTACTTC